The 20 T cell receptor beta chains reported below all come from one sample, sequenced in a study of blood T cells in healthy people across ages. Alongside a J-beta primer mix, a sample-barcoded 5' primer served in a second PCR lasting roughly 6 to 11 cycles. One entry per CDR3 protein, called by TCRdb with MiXCR from the 5' RACE reads. In the table there are under 2,000,000 distinct CDR3 sequences, about 49% of which are singletons. Specimen: blood. The origin of the receptors is a middle-aged woman in good health.

This clonotype has more than one count but fewer than ten. The chain is built from TRBV6-1 and TRBJ2-6; D is perhaps TRBD1 (6 bases). The CDR3 runs to 15 residues. The V gene's germline CDR1 is MNHNS and CDR2 SASEGT. Trimming shortened V by 7 bases and J by 8 bases, and 18 bases separated the two germline ends. CDR3 amino acids: CASTKTGQGPNVLTF. CDR3 DNA: TGTGCCAGCACCAAGACAGGTCAGGGGCCCAACGTCCTGACTTTC.

This chain uses TRBV28 with TRBJ2-3, with D uncertain. Germline-derived CDR1 and CDR2 are MDHEN and SYDVKM. There are 12 residues in the CDR3. The V gene lost 6 bases and the J gene lost 6 bases, with 10 bases spanning the gap. CDR3 sequence (DNA): TGTGCCAGCAGCTCGGCTCAGGATACGCAGTATTTT. Protein: CASSSAQDTQYF.

The chain has TRBV28 and TRBJ2-3; 12 bases agree with TRBD2. Germline loops: CDR1 MDHEN, CDR2 SYDVKM. The CDR3 is 17 amino acids. J gave up 6 bases and V 4 bases, and 11 bases lay outside the gene matches. The CDR3 is CASSWLGPSGGADTQYF. The CDR3 DNA follows: TGTGCCAGCAGTTGGCTTGGGCCTAGCGGGGGGGCCGATACGCAGTATTTT.

The chain combines TRBV4-2 with TRBJ2-3; D remains ambiguous. This CDR3 contains 15 residues. The ends were cut back, 0 bases at V and 6 bases at J, with 13 bases in the middle. CDR1 is LGHNA, CDR2 YNFKEQ, per germline. CDR3 in amino acids: CASSQEEWERDTQYF. CDR3 sequence (DNA): TGTGCCAGCAGCCAAGAGGAGTGGGAACGGGATACGCAGTATTTT.

The rearrangement links TRBV20-1 to TRBJ2-1; the D gene could be TRBD1 or TRBD2 (5 bases each). The CDR3 has 12 amino acids. Trimming stripped 2 bases from V and 7 bases from J, with 9 bases between. CDR1 is DFQATT, CDR2 SNEGSKA, per germline (reference sequence). CDR3 coding DNA: TGCAGTGCTAGAATATGGGGGAATGAGCAGTTCTTC. Encoded protein: CSARIWGNEQFF.

The gene calls are TRBV18 and TRBJ1-2; 9 bases map to TRBD1. Germline trimming cut 3 bases from V and 4 bases from J; bases unmatched to any gene: 12. From germline, CDR1 is KGHSH and CDR2 LQKENI. CDR3 length equals 17 residues. The chain's CDR3 is CASSPVGQGVVGYGYTF. Here the CDR3 DNA reads TGTGCCAGCTCACCTGTGGGACAGGGTGTGGTTGGCTATGGCTACACCTTC.

This clonotype was counted between two and nine times. J is TRBJ2-3 and V is TRBV28; no firm D call. CDR1 MDHEN and CDR2 SYDVKM come from the germline V gene. The CDR3 consists of 11 residues. Trimming took 2 bases from V and 8 from J, leaving 5 bases between them. For the CDR3, the DNA is TGTGCCAGCAGTTTAATGGGTACGCAGTATTTT. Amino acids: CASSLMGTQYF.

The V call is TRBV5-1, the J call TRBJ2-5, with 13 bases lining up with TRBD2. Germline V gene sequence: CDR1 SGHRS, CDR2 YFSETQ. The junction had 5 bases not matched to a gene; V was cut back by 4 bases and J by 2 bases. This CDR3 is built from 16 residues. This CDR3 is CASSPGLAGKQETQYF. The DNA for the CDR3 is TGCGCCAGCAGCCCGGGACTAGCGGGGAAACAAGAGACCCAGTACTTC.

The gene calls are TRBV7-2 and TRBJ1-4; D remains unclear. The CDR3 spans 11 residues. CDR1 and CDR2 from the germline V gene are SGHTA and FQGNSA. V lost 1 base and J lost 10, with 4 bases in between. DNA for the CDR3: TGTGCCAGCAGCTTAGGGCTAAAACTGTTTTTT. Translating gives CASSLGLKLFF.

J is TRBJ2-3 and V is TRBV7-2, with unresolved D. With 8 bases removed from V and 2 bases from J, the gap between germline ends came to 5 bases. CDR3 length equals 11 residues. Germline assignment: CDR1 SGHTA and CDR2 FQGNSA. The CDR3 coding sequence is TGTGCCAGCGTGAACACAGATACGCAGTATTTT. This gives the protein CASVNTDTQYF.

The chain has TRBV2 and TRBJ2-3; TRBD2 agrees at 7 bases. V shed 1 base, J shed 0 bases, and the junction held 1 base outside the gene matches. Per the germline V gene, CDR1 is SNHLY and CDR2 is FYNNEI. There are 15 residues in the CDR3. CDR3 residues: CASSEGRGSTDTQYF. In DNA, the CDR3 is TGTGCCAGCAGTGAAGGGCGGGGGAGCACAGATACGCAGTATTTT.

The V call is TRBV3-1, the J call TRBJ2-3, with a possible D match to TRBD2 (6 bases). V gave up 1 base and J gave up 1 base, with 12 bases separating them. The length of the CDR3 is 16 residues. The germline V gene encodes CDR1 LGHDT and CDR2 YNNKEL (reference sequence). The CDR3 loop reads CASSQVAPGGTDTQYF. DNA for the CDR3: TGTGCCAGCAGCCAAGTTGCGCCGGGGGGCACAGATACGCAGTATTTT.

The chain combines TRBV20-1 with TRBJ2-1; 8 bases match TRBD1. The CDR3 sequence is 14 residues long. With V trimmed by 4 bases and J by 5 bases, 7 bases remained unmatched. Germline values: CDR1 DFQATT, CDR2 SNEGSKA (reference sequence). This CDR3 is CSANDRGRDNEQFF. CDR3 DNA: TGCAGTGCTAACGACAGGGGACGAGACAATGAGCAGTTCTTC.

The chain carries TRBV9 and TRBJ2-1, with 7 nucleotides matching TRBD2. Trimming at V came to 7 bases and at J to 5 bases, leaving 3 bases not matched to a gene. The CDR3 is 12 residues long. The germline gives CDR1 SGDLS, CDR2 YYNGEE. DNA of the CDR3: TGTGCCAGCCGGGGGGTTGACAATGAGCAGTTCTTC. Translated: CASRGVDNEQFF. The full variable domain, rest sourced from reference TRBV9 and TRBJ2-1, is DSGVTQTPKHLITATGQRVTLRCSPRSGDLSVYWYQQSLDQGLQFLIQYYNGEERAKGNILERFSAQQFPDLHSELNLSSLELGDSALYFCASRGVDNEQFFGPGTRLTVL.

The chain joins TRBV7-2 to TRBJ2-3; 9 bases fit TRBD2. With 7 bases clipped from V and 0 bases from J, the junction kept 5 bases outside the gene matches. The CDR3 extends over 15 amino acids. Per germline, CDR1 SGHTA and CDR2 FQGNSA. CDR3: CASNLLAGSTDTQYF. CDR3 sequence (DNA): TGTGCCAGCAACCTTCTAGCGGGAAGCACAGATACGCAGTATTTT.

A few counts support this clonotype. The J gene is TRBJ2-3, the V gene TRBV27; 9 bases agree with TRBD2. V lost 3 bases and J lost 4; bases outside the gene matches: 8. From germline, CDR1 is MNHEY and CDR2 SMNVEV (reference sequence). There are 16 residues in the CDR3. The CDR3 loop reads CASSLLGGGAADTQYF. Here the CDR3 DNA reads TGTGCCAGCAGTTTGTTGGGCGGGGGGGCGGCAGATACGCAGTATTTT.

The chain joins TRBV5-1 to TRBJ2-3; D could derive from TRBD1 or TRBD2 (5 bases each). CDR1 and CDR2 from the germline V gene are SGHRS and YFSETQ. CDR3 length: 14 residues. Deletions cut 4 bases from V and 4 bases from J, with 13 bases between. The CDR3 here is CASSQVRGADTQYF. The CDR3 nucleotides are TGCGCCAGCAGCCAGGTCAGAGGGGCAGATACGCAGTATTTT. Using reference TRBV5-1 and TRBJ2-3 for the parts outside the CDR3, the full variable domain is KAGVTQTPRYLIKTRGQQVTLSCSPISGHRSVSWYQQTPGQGLQFLFEYFSETQRNKGNFPGRFSGRQFSNSRSEMNVSTLELGDSALYLCASSQVRGADTQYFGPGTRLTVL.

The chain uses TRBV7-9 and TRBJ2-1, with 7 bases aligning to TRBD2. The DNA matches TRBJ2-7 better at its end, which makes the J call doubtful. This CDR3 comprises 15 residues. Germline V gives CDR1 SEHNR, CDR2 FQNEAQ (reference sequence). The CDR3 sequence is CASSFSSGGGNEQYF. DNA for the CDR3: TGTGCCAGCAGCTTCTCTAGCGGAGGCGGCAATGAGCAGTACTTC.

This clonotype has more than one count but fewer than ten. The junction does not match germline at one end; this may be a read error. V is TRBV5-1 and J is TRBJ1-1; TRBD1 might be the D (5 bases). CDR3 size: 14 residues. Germline CDR1 reads SGHRS; CDR2 reads YFSETQ. This CDR3 reads CASSVGGGNTEAFF. CDR3 nucleotide sequence: TGTGCCAGCAGCGTTGGGGGGGGGAACACTGAAGCTTTCTTT. The full variable domain, with the rest looked up from reference TRBV5-1 and TRBJ1-1, is KAGVTQTPRYLIKTRGQQVTLSCSPISGHRSVSWYQQTPGQGLQFLFEYFSETQRNKGNFPGRFSGRQFSNSRSEMNVSTLELGDSALYLCASSVGGGNTEAFFGQGTRLTVV.

The chain links TRBV6-5 to TRBJ1-1; 7 bases fit TRBD1. V lost 4 bases to trimming and J lost 6 bases; unmatched junction nucleotides: 8. Per the germline V gene, CDR1 is MNHEY and CDR2 is SVGAGI. The CDR3 totals 14 residues. The CDR3 sequence: CASSFQGVVAEAFF. The DNA for the CDR3 is TGTGCCAGCAGTTTCCAGGGGGTTGTGGCTGAAGCTTTCTTT.